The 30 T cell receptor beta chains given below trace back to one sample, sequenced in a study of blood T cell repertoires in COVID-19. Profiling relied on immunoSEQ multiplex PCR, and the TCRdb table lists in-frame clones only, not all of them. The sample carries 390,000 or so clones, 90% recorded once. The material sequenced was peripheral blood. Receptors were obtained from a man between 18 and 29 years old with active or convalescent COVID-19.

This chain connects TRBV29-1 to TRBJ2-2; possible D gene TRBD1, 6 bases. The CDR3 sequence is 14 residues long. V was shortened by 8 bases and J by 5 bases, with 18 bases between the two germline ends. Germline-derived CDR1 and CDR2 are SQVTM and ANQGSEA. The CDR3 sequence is CSIYLWGLTGELFF. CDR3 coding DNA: TGCAGCATTTACTTATGGGGGCTGACCGGGGAGCTGTTTTTT.

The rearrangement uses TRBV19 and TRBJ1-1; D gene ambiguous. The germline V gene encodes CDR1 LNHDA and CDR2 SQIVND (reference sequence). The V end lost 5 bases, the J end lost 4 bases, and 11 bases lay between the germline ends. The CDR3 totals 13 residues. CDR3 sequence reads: CASSPSRATEAFF. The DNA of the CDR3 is TGTGCCAGTAGTCCCTCGCGAGCCACTGAAGCTTTCTTT. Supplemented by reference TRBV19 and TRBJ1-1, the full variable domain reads DGGITQSPKYLFRKEGQNVTLSCEQNLNHDAMYWYRQDPGQGLRLIYYSQIVNDFQKGDIAEGYSVSREKKESFPLTVTSAQKNPTAFYLCASSPSRATEAFFGQGTRLTVV.

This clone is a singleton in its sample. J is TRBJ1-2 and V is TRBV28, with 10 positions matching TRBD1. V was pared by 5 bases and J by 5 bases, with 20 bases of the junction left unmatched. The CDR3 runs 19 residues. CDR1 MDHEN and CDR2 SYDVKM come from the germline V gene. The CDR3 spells CASSPFTLHPGQGTYGYTF. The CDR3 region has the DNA TGTGCCAGCAGTCCATTTACGCTCCATCCGGGACAGGGGACATATGGCTACACCTTC.

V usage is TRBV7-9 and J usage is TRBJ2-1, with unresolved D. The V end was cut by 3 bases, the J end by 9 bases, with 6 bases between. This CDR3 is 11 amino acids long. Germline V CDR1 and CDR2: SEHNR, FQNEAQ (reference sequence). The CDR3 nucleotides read TGTGCCAGCAGCTTCTCCGGTGAGCAGTTCTTC. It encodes CASSFSGEQFF.

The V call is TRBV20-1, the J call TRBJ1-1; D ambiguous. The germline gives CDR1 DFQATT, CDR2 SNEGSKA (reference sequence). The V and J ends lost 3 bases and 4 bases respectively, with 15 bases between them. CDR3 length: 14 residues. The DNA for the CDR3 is TGCAGTGCTAGTTTCCAAACACCGTCCACTGAAGCTTTCTTT. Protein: CSASFQTPSTEAFF.

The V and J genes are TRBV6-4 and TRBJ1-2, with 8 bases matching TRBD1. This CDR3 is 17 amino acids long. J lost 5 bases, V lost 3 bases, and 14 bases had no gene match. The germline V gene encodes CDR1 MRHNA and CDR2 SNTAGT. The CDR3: CASSEPTGGPGYYGYTF. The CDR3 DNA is TGTGCCAGCAGTGAACCAACAGGGGGGCCCGGATATTATGGCTACACCTTC.

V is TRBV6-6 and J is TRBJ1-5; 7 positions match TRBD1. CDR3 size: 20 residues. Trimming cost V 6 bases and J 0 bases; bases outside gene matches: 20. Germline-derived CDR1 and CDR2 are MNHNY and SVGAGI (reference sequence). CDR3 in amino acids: CASSKDRLTGDWDSNQPQHF. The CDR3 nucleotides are TGTGCCAGCAGCAAAGACCGACTCACAGGGGACTGGGATAGCAATCAGCCCCAGCATTTT.

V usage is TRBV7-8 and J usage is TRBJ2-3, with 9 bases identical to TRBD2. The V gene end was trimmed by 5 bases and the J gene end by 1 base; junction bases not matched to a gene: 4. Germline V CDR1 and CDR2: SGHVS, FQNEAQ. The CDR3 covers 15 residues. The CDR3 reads CASSPASGGTDTQYF. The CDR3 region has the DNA TGTGCCAGCAGCCCCGCTAGCGGGGGCACAGATACGCAGTATTTT. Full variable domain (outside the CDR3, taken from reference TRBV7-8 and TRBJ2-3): GAGVSQSPRYKVAKRGQDVALRCDPISGHVSLFWYQQALGQGPEFLTYFQNEAQLDKSGLPSDRFFAERPEGSVSTLKIQRTQQEDSAVYLCASSPASGGTDTQYFGPGTRLTVL.

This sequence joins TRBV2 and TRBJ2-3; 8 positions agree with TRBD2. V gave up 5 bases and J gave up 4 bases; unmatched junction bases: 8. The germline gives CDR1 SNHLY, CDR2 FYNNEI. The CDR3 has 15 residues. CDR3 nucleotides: TGTGCCAGCAGTCTAAACAGCGGGGGAGCAGATACGCAGTATTTT. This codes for CASSLNSGGADTQYF.

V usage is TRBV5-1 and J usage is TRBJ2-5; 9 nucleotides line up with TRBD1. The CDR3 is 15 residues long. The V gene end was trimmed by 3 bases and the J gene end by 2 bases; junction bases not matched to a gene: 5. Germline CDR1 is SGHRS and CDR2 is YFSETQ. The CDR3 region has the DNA TGCGCCAGCAGCTGGGGACAGGGTGATCAAGAGACCCAGTACTTC. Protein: CASSWGQGDQETQYF.

CDR3 nucleotide sequence: TGTGCCAGCCAATGGGGGGGGTCCGCGGATACGCAGTATTTT. This encodes CASQWGGSADTQYF. J is TRBJ2-3 and V is TRBV6-5; 7 bases are shared with TRBD2. In germline, CDR1 is MNHEY, CDR2 SVGAGI. V lost 8 bases to trimming and J lost 6 bases; unmatched junction nucleotides: 11. This CDR3 region has 14 residues.

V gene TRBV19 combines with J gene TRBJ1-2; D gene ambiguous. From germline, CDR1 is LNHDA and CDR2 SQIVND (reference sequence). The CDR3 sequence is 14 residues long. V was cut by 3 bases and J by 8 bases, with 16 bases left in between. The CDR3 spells CASSIVGLRRGYTF. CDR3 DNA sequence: TGTGCCAGTAGTATCGTTGGTTTGAGGCGCGGCTACACCTTC.

As DNA, the CDR3 is TGCGCCAGCAGCTTGCCCCGGGGGGGCGGGGAGCTGTTTTTT. This encodes CASSLPRGGGELFF. The V gene is TRBV5-1, the J gene TRBJ2-2; the match to TRBD2 covers 8 bases. The V segment lost 1 base and the J segment 7 bases; nucleotides outside the gene matches: 3. There are 14 residues in the CDR3. The germline V gene has CDR1 SGHRS and CDR2 YFSETQ.

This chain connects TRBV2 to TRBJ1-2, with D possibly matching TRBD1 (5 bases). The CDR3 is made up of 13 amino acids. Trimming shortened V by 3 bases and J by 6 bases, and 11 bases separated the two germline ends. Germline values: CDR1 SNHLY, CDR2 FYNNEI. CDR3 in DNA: TGTGCCAGCAGTGATAGGGGAATCGATGGCTACACCTTC. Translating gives CASSDRGIDGYTF.

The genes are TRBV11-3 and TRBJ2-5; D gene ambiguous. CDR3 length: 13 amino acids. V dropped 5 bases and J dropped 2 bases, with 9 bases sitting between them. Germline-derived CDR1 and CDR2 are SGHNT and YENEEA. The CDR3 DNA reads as TGTGCCAGCAGCCTACAGAGACAAGAGACCCAGTACTTC. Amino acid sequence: CASSLQRQETQYF.

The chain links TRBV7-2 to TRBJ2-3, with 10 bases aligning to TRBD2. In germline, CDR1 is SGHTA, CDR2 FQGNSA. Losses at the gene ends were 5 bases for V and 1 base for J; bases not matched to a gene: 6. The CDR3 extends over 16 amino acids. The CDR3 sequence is CASSPAGTSGTDTQYF. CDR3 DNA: TGTGCCAGCAGCCCCGCCGGGACTAGCGGCACAGATACGCAGTATTTT. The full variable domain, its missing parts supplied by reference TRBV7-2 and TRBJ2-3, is GAGVSQSPSNKVTEKGKDVELRCDPISGHTALYWYRQSLGQGLEFLIYFQGNSAPDKSGLPSDRFSAERTGGSVSTLTIQRTQQEDSAVYLCASSPAGTSGTDTQYFGPGTRLTVL.

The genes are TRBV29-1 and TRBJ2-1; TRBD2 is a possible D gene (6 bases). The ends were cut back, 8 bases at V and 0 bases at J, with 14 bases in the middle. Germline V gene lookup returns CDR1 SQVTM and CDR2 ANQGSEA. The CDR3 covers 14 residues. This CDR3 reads CSYEGGNSYNEQFF. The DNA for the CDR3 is TGCAGCTATGAGGGCGGGAACTCCTACAATGAGCAGTTCTTC.

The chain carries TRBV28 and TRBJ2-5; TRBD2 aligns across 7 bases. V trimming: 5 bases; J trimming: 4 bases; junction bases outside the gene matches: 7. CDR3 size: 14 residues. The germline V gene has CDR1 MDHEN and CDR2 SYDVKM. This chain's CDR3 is CASSVAGERETQYF. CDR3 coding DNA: TGTGCCAGCAGTGTCGCGGGAGAGCGAGAGACCCAGTACTTC.

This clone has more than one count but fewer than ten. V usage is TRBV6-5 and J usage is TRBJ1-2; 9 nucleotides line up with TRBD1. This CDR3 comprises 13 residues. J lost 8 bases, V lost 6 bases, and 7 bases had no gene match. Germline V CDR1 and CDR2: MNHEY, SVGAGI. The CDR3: CASRSDRGRGYTF. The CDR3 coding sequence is TGTGCCAGCAGATCGGACAGGGGAAGAGGCTACACCTTC.

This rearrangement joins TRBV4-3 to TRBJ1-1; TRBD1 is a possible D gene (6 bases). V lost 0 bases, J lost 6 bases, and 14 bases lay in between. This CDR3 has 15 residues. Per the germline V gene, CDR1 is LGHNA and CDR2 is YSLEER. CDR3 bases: TGCGCCAGCAGCCAAGATTGGGGACAACTCGCTGAAGCTTTCTTT. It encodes CASSQDWGQLAEAFF.

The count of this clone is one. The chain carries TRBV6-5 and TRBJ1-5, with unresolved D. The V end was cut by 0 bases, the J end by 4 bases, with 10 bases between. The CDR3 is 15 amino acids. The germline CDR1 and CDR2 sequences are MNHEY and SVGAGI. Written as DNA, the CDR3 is TGTGCCAGCAGTTACTCGGTTCGCGGGAATCAGCCCCAGCATTTT. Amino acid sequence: CASSYSVRGNQPQHF.

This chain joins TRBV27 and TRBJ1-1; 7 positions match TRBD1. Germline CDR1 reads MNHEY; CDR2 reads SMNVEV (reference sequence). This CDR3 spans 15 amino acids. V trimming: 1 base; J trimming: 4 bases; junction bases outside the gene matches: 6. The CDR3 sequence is CASSLYSQGGTEAFF. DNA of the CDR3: TGTGCCAGCAGTTTATATTCTCAGGGGGGCACTGAAGCTTTCTTT.

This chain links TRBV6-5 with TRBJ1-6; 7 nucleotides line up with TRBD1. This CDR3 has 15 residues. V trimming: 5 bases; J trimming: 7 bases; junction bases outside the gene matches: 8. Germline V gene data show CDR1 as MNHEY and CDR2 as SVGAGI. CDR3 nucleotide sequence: TGTGCCAGCAGTAATAGACAGGGAATGAATTCACCCCTCCACTTT. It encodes CASSNRQGMNSPLHF.

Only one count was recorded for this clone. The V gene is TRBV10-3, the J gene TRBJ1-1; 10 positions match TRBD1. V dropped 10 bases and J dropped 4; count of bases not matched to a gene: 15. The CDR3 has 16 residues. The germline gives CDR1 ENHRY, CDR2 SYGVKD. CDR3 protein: CATANRDRGSSTEAFF. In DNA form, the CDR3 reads TGTGCCACCGCCAACCGGGACAGGGGATCGAGCACTGAAGCTTTCTTT.

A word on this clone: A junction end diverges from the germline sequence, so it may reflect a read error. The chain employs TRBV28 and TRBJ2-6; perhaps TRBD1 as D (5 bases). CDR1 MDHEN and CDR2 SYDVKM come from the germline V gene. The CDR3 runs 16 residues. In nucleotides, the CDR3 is TGTGCCAGCATCGGGCCCCCGCGGTCTGGGGCCAACGTGCTGACTTTC. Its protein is CASIGPPRSGANVLTF.

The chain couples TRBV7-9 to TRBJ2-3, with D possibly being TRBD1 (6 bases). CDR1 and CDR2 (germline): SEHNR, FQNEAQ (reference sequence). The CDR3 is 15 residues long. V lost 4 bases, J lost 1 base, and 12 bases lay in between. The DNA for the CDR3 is TGTGCCAGCAGCTCGACAGGACTGGGCACAGATACGCAGTATTTT. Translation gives CASSSTGLGTDTQYF.

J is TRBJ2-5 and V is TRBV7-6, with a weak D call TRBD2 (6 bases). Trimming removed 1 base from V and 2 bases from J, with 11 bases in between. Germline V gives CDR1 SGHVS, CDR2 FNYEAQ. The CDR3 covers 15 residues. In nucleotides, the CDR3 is TGTGCCAGCAGCTTAGTGGCGGGAATACAAGAGACCCAGTACTTC. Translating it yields CASSLVAGIQETQYF. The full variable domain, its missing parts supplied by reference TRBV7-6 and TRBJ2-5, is GAGVSQSPRYKVTKRGQDVALRCDPISGHVSLYWYRQALGQGPEFLTYFNYEAQQDKSGLPNDRFSAERPEGSISTLTIQRTEQRDSAMYRCASSLVAGIQETQYFGPGTRLLVL.

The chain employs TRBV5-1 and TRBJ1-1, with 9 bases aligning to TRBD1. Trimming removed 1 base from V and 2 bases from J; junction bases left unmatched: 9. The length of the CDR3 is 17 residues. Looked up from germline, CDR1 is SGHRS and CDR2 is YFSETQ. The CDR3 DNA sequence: TGCGCCAGCAGCTTGATCTTTCAGGACAGGGGAAACACTGAAGCTTTCTTT. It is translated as CASSLIFQDRGNTEAFF.

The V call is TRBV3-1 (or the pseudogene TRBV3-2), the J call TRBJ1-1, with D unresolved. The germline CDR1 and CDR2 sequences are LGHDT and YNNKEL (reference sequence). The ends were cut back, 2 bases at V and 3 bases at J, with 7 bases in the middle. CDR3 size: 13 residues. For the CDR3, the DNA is TGTGCCAGCAGCCAAAGGAGCGACACTGAAGCTTTCTTT. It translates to CASSQRSDTEAFF.

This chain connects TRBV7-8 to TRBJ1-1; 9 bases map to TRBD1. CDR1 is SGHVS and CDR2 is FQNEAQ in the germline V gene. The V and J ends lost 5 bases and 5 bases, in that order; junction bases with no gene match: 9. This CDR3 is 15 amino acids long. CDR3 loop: CASSTRTGVQTEAFF. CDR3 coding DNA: TGTGCCAGCAGCACTAGGACAGGGGTTCAGACTGAAGCTTTCTTT.